The source of this TCR beta chain is a study of shared clonotypes between healthy human individuals. CDR1 and CDR2 (germline): LGHNA, YNFKEQ. The CDR3 consists of 15 residues. V dropped 0 bases and J dropped 8 bases, with 16 bases sitting between them. Method: immunoSEQ multiplex PCR; TCRdb's copy keeps in-frame clones and lacks some. This table has millions of clones, 90% to 95% appearing once. The V gene is TRBV4-2, the J gene TRBJ1-2; D is undetermined. The sequence was collected from a man aged 18-30 years in good health. The material sequenced was naive CD4+ T cells sorted from blood. Sample subset: CD45RA+ positively selected. DNA of the CDR3: TGTGCCAGCAGCCAAGACGAGGGCGCAGTTCTCGGCTACACCTTC. This codes for CASSQDEGAVLGYTF.